One T cell receptor beta chain is described in this entry. Its target is not known. The assay was immunoSEQ multiplex PCR, and TCRdb's table has in-frame clones only and misses some. The sample lists about 98,000 clones, around nine tenths occurring once. This entry comes from a study of T cell responses to AZD1222 COVID-19 vaccine. Germline CDR1 is WNHNN and CDR2 is SYGVQD (reference sequence). There are 15 residues in the CDR3. V lost 6 bases, J lost 9 bases, and 18 bases lay in between. Findings and caveats of the study: Vaccine-associated CD4 TCRs spanned spike, dominant at 160-218 and 743-854. Close to half of all spike-specific TCRs reportedly target regions of the variants that are unmutated.

The chain combines TRBV10-1 with TRBJ1-6, with unresolved D. The input for sequencing was peripheral blood, taken on day 0 of MenACWY control vaccination. This TCR came from an adult in good health. The CDR3 sequence is CASRGFELRSSPLHF. The CDR3 region has the DNA TGCGCCAGCAGGGGCTTCGAGCTCCGGAGTTCACCCCTCCACTTT.